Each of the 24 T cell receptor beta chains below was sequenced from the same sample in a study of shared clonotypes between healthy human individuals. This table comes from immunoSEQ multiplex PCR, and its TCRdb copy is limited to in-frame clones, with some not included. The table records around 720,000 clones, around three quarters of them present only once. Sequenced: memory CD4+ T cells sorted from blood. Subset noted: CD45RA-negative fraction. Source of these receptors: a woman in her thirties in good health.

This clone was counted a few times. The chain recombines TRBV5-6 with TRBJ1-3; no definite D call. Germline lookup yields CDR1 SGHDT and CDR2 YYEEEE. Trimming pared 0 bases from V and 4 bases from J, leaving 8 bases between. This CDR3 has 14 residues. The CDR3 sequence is CASSLATAGNTIYF. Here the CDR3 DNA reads TGTGCCAGCAGCTTGGCGACCGCAGGAAACACCATATATTTT.

CDR3 sequence reads: CASSLIPGGGYTF. The CDR3 DNA follows: TGCGCCAGCAGCTTAATTCCGGGGGGTGGCTACACCTTC. The chain is built from TRBV5-1 and TRBJ1-2; possibly TRBD1 for D (5 bases). With 2 bases removed from V and 7 bases from J, the gap between germline ends came to 12 bases. The germline V gene has CDR1 SGHRS and CDR2 YFSETQ. There are 13 residues in the CDR3. Based on the CDR3 plus reference TRBV5-1 and TRBJ1-2, the full variable domain is KAGVTQTPRYLIKTRGQQVTLSCSPISGHRSVSWYQQTPGQGLQFLFEYFSETQRNKGNFPGRFSGRQFSNSRSEMNVSTLELGDSALYLCASSLIPGGGYTFGSGTRLTVV.

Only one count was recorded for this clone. CDR3 bases: TGTGCCTGGAGCCACCCGCTAGGGACCCCCTCTCGCGAGCAGTACTTC. Protein: CAWSHPLGTPSREQYF. The gene calls are TRBV30 and TRBJ2-5; D tentatively fits TRBD1 or TRBD2 (5 bases each). The J call is in doubt because the DNA end fits TRBJ2-7 better. This CDR3 region has 16 residues. Germline CDR1 GTSNPN, CDR2 SVGIG (reference sequence).

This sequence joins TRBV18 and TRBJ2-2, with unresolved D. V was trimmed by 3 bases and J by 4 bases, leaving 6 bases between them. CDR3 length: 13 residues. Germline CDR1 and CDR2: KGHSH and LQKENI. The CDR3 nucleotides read TGTGCCAGCTCACCGAAAGGCACCGGGGAGCTGTTTTTT. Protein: CASSPKGTGELFF.

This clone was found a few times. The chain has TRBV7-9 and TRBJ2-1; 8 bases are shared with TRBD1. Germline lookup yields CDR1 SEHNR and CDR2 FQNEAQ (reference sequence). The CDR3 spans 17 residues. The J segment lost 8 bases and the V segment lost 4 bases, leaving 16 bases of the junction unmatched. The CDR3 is CASSSPTVGQGADEQFF. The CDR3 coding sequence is TGTGCCAGCAGCTCACCTACTGTTGGACAGGGAGCGGATGAGCAGTTCTTC. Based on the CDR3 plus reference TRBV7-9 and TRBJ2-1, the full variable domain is DTGVSQNPRHKITKRGQNVTFRCDPISEHNRLYWYRQTLGQGPEFLTYFQNEAQLEKSRLLSDRFSAERPKGSFSTLEIQRTEQGDSAMYLCASSSPTVGQGADEQFFGPGTRLTVL.

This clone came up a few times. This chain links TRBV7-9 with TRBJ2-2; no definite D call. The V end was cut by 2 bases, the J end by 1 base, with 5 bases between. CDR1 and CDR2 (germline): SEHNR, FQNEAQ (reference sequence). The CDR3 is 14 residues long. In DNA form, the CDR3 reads TGTGCCAGCAGCTTACTCCGGAACACCGGGGAGCTGTTTTTT. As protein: CASSLLRNTGELFF.

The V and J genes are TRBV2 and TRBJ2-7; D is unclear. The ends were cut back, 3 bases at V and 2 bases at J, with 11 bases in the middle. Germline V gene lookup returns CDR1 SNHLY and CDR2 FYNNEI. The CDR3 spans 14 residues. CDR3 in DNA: TGTGCCAGCAGTGATATACCCTCAGCCTACGAGCAGTACTTC. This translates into CASSDIPSAYEQYF.

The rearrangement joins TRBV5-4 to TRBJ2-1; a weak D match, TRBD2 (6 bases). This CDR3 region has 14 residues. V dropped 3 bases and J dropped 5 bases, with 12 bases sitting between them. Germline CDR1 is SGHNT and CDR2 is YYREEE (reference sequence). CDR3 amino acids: CASSSGLANNEQFF. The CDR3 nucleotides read TGTGCCAGCAGCTCGGGACTGGCTAACAATGAGCAGTTCTTC.

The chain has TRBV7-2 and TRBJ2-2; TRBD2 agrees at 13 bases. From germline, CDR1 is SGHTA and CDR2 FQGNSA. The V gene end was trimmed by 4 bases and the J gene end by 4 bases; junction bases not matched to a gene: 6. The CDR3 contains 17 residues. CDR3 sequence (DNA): TGTGCCAGCAGCTCAGGACTAGCGGGAGTCACCACCGGGGAGCTGTTTTTT. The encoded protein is CASSSGLAGVTTGELFF.

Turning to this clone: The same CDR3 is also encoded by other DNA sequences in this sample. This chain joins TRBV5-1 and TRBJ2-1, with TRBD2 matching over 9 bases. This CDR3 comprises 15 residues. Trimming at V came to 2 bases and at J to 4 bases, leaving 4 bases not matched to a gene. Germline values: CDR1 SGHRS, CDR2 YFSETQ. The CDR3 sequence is CASSFSSGAYNEQFF. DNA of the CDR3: TGCGCCAGCAGCTTCTCTAGCGGGGCATACAATGAGCAGTTCTTC.

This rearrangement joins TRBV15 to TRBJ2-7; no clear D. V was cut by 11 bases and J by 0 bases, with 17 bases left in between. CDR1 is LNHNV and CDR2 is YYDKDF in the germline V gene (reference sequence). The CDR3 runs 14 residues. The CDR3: CALLERTPSYEQYF. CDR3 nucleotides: TGTGCCCTTCTTGAGCGAACACCCTCCTACGAGCAGTACTTC.

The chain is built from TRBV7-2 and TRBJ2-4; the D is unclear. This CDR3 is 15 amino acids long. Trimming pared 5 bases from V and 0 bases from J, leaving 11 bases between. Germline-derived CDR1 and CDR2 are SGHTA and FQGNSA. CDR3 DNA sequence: TGTGCCAGCAGCAAAAATGCGGTAGCCAAAAACATTCAGTACTTC. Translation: CASSKNAVAKNIQYF. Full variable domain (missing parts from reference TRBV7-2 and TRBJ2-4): GAGVSQSPSNKVTEKGKDVELRCDPISGHTALYWYRQSLGQGLEFLIYFQGNSAPDKSGLPSDRFSAERTGGSVSTLTIQRTQQEDSAVYLCASSKNAVAKNIQYFGAGTRLSVL.

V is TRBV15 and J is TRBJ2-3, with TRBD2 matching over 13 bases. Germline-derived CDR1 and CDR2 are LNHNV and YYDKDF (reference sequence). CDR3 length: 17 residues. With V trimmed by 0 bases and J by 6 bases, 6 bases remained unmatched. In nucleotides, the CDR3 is TGTGCCACCAGCAGAGATAGGACTAGCGGGAGTTACGATACGCAGTATTTT. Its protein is CATSRDRTSGSYDTQYF.

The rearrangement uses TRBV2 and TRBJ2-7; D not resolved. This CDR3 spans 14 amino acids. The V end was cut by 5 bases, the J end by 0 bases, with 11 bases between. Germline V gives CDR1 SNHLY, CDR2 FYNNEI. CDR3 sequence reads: CASSWARSSYEQYF. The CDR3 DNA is TGTGCCAGCAGTTGGGCACGCAGCTCCTACGAGCAGTACTTC.

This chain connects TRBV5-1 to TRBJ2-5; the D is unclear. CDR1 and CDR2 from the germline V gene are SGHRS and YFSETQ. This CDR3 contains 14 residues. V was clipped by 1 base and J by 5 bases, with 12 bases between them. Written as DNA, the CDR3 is TGCGCCAGCAGCTTGATACTTGGCGGCGAGACCCAGTACTTC. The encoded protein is CASSLILGGETQYF.

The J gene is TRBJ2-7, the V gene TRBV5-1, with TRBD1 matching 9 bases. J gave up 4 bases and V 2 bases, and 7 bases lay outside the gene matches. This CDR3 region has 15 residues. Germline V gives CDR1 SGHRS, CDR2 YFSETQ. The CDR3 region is CASSFFTGGRYEQYF. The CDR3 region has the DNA TGCGCCAGCAGCTTTTTCACAGGGGGCAGGTACGAGCAGTACTTC.

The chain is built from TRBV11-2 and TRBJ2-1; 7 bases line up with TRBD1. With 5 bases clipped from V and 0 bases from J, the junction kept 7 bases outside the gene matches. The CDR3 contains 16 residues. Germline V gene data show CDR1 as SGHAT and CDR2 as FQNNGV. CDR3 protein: CASSSLRQGSYNEQFF. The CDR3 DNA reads TGTGCCAGCAGCAGCCTTAGACAGGGCTCCTACAATGAGCAGTTCTTC.

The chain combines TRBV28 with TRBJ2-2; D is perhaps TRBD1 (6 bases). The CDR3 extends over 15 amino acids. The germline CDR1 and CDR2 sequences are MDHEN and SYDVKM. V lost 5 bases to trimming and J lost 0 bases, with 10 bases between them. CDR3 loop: CASSVGQSNTGELFF. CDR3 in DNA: TGTGCCAGCAGTGTCGGACAGTCGAACACCGGGGAGCTGTTTTTT.

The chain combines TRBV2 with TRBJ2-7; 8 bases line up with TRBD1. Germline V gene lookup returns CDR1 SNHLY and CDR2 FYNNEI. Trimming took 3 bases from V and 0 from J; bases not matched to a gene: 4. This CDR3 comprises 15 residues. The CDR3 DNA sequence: TGTGCCAGCAGTGACCGGCAGGGGGCCTCCTACGAGCAGTACTTC. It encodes CASSDRQGASYEQYF.

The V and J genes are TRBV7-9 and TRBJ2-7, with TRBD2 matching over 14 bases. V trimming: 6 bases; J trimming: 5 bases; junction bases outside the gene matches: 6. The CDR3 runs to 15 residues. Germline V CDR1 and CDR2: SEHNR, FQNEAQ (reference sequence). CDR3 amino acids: CASSYGTSGSNEQYF. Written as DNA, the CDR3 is TGTGCCAGCAGTTACGGGACTAGCGGGAGCAACGAGCAGTACTTC.

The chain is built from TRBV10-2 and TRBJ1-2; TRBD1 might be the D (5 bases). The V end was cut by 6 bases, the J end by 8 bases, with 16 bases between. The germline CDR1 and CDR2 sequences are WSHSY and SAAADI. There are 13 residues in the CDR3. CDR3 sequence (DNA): TGCGCCAGCAGGGGTGCGGGGGGTAACGGCTACACCTTC. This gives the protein CASRGAGGNGYTF.

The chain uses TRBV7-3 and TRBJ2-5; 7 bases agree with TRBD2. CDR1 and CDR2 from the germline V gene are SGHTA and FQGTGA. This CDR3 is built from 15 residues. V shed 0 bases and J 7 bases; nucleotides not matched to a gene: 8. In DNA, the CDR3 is TGTGCCAGCAGCTTAACTTACGGGGGGTATGGGACCCAGTACTTC. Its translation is CASSLTYGGYGTQYF.

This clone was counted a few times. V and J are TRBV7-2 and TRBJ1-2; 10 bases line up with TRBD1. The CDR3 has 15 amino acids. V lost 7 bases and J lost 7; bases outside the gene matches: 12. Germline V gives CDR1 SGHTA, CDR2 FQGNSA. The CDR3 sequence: CASTQRDRGVLGYTF. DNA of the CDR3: TGTGCCAGCACCCAACGGGACAGGGGAGTACTTGGCTACACCTTC.

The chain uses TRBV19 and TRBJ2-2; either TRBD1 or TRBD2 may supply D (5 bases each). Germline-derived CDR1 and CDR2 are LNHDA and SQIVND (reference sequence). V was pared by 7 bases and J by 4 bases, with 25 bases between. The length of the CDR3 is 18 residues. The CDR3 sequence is CASIPSPGARGSTGELFF. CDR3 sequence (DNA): TGTGCCAGTATCCCTTCGCCCGGGGCGCGAGGGAGCACCGGGGAGCTGTTTTTT.